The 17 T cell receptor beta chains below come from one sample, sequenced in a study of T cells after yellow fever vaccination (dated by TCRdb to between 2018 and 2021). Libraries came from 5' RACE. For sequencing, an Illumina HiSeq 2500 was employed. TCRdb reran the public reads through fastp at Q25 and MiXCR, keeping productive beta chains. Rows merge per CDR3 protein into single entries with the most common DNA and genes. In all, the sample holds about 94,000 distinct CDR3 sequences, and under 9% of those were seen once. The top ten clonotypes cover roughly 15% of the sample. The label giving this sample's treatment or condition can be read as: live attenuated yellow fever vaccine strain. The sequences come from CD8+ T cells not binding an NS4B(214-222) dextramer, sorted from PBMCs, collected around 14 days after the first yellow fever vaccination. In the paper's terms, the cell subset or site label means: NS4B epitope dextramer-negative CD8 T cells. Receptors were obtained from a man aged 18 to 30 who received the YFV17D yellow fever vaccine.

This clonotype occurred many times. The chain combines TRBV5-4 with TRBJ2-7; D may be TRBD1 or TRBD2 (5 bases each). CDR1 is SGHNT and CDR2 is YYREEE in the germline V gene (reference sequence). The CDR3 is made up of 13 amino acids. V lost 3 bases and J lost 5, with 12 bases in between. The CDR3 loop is CASSYQGVDEQYV. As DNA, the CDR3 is TGTGCCAGCAGCTACCAGGGAGTGGACGAGCAGTACGTC.

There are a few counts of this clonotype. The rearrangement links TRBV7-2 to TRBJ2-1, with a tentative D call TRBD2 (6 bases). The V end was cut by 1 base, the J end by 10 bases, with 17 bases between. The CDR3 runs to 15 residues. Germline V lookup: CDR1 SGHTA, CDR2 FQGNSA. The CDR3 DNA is TGTGCCAGCAGCTTAGGCGGGATAGAGACCGCCGAGCAGTTCTTC. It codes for CASSLGGIETAEQFF.

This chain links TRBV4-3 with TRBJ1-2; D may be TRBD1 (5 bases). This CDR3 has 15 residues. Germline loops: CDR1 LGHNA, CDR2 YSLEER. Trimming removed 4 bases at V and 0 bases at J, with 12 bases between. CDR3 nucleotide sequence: TGCGCCAGCAGCCGGGGGAAGAGATCTAACTATGGCTACACCTTC. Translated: CASSRGKRSNYGYTF.

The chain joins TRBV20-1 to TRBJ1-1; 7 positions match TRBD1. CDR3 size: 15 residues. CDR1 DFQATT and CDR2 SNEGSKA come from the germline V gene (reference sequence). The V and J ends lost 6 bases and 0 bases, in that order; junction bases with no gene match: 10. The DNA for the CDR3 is TGCAGTGCGTTGGGACAGACCTTTATGAACACTGAAGCTTTCTTT. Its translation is CSALGQTFMNTEAFF.

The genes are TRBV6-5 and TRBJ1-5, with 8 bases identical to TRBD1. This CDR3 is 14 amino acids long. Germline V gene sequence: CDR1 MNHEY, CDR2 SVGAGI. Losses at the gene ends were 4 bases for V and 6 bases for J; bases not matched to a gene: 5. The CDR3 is CASSSTGVCQPQHF. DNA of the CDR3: TGTGCCAGCAGTTCGACAGGGGTCTGTCAGCCCCAGCATTTT.

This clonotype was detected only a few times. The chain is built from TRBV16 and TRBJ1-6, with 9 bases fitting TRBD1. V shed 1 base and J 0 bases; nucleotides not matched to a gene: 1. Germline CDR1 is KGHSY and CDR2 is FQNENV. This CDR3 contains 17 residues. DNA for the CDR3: TGTGCCAGCAGCCAATGGACAGGGGTCTCCTATAATTCACCCCTCCACTTT. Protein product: CASSQWTGVSYNSPLHF. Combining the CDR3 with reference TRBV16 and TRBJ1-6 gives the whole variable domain GEEVAQTPKHLVRGEGQKAKLYCAPIKGHSYVFWYQQVLKNEFKFLISFQNENVFDETGMPKERFSAKCLPNSPCSLEIQATKLEDSAVYFCASSQWTGVSYNSPLHFGNGTRLTVT.

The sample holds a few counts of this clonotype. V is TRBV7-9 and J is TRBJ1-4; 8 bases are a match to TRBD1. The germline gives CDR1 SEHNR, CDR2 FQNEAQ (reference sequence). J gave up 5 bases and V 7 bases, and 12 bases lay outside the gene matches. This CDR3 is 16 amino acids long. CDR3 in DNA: TGTGCCAGCACCCCCGTCGGACAGGGAGGGAATGAAAAACTGTTTTTT. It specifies CASTPVGQGGNEKLFF. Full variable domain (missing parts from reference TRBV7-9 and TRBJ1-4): DTGVSQNPRHKITKRGQNVTFRCDPISEHNRLYWYRQTLGQGPEFLTYFQNEAQLEKSRLLSDRFSAERPKGSFSTLEIQRTEQGDSAMYLCASTPVGQGGNEKLFFGSGTQLSVL.

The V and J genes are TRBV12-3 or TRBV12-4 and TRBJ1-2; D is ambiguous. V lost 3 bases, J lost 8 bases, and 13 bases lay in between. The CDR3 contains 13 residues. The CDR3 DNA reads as TGTGCCAGCAGTTTGACGGAGGTGGGAGGCTACACCTTC. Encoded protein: CASSLTEVGGYTF.

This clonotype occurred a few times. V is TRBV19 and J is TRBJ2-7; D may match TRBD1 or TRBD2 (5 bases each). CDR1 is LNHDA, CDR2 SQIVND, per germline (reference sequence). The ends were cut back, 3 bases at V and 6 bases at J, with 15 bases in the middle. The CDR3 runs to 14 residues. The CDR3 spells CASSIAPGSSEQYV. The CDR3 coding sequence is TGTGCCAGTAGTATCGCCCCAGGGAGTTCCGAGCAGTACGTC.

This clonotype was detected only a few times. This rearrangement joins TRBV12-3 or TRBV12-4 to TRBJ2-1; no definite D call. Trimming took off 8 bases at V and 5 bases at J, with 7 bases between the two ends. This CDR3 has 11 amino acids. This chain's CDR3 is CASGPNNEQFF. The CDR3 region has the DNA TGTGCCAGCGGGCCCAACAATGAGCAGTTCTTC.

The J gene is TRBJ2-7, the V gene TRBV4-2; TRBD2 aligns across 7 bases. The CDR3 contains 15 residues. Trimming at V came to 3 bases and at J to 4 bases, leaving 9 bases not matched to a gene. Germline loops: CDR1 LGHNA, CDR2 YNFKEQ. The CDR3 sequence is CASSQPWEGPYEQYF. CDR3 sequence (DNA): TGTGCCAGCAGCCAGCCCTGGGAGGGTCCTTACGAGCAGTACTTC.

DNA for the CDR3: TGTGCCAGCAGCCGCGCCAGCCTCGGCGAGCAGTACTTC. Its translation: CASSRASLGEQYF. The chain carries TRBV6-1 and TRBJ2-7; D is unresolved. CDR3 length: 13 residues. In germline, CDR1 is MNHNS, CDR2 SASEGT. Trimming left V 6 bases short and J 6 bases short, with 15 bases between.

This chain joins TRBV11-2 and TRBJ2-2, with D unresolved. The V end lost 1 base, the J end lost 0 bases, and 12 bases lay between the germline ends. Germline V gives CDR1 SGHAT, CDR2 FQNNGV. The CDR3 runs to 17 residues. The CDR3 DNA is TGTGCCAGCAGCTTAGCAATCTCAGGAGCGAACACCGGGGAGCTGTTTTTT. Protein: CASSLAISGANTGELFF.

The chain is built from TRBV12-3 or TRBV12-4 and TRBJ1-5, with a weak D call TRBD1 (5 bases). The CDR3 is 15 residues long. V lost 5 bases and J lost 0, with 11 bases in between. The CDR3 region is CASSGRGYSNQPQHF. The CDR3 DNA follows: TGTGCCAGCAGTGGGAGGGGTTATAGCAATCAGCCCCAGCATTTT.

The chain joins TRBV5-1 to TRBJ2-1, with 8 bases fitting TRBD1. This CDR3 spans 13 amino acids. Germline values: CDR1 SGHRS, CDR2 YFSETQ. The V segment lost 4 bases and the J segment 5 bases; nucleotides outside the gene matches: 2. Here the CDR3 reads CASSRGQDNEQFF. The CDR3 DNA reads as TGCGCCAGCAGCCGGGGACAGGACAATGAGCAGTTCTTC.

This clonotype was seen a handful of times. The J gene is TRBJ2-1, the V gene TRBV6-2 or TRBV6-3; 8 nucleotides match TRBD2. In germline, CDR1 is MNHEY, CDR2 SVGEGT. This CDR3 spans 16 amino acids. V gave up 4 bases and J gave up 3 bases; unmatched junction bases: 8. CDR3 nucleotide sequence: TGTGCCAGCAGTTCCCCCTTTAGCGGGGACTACAATGAGCAGTTCTTC. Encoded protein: CASSSPFSGDYNEQFF.

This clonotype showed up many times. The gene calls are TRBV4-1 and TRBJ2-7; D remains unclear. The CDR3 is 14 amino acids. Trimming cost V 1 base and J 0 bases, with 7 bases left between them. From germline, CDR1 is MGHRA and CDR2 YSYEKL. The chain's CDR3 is CASSQALSSYEQYV. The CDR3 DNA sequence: TGCGCCAGCAGCCAAGCACTGAGCTCCTACGAGCAGTACGTC.